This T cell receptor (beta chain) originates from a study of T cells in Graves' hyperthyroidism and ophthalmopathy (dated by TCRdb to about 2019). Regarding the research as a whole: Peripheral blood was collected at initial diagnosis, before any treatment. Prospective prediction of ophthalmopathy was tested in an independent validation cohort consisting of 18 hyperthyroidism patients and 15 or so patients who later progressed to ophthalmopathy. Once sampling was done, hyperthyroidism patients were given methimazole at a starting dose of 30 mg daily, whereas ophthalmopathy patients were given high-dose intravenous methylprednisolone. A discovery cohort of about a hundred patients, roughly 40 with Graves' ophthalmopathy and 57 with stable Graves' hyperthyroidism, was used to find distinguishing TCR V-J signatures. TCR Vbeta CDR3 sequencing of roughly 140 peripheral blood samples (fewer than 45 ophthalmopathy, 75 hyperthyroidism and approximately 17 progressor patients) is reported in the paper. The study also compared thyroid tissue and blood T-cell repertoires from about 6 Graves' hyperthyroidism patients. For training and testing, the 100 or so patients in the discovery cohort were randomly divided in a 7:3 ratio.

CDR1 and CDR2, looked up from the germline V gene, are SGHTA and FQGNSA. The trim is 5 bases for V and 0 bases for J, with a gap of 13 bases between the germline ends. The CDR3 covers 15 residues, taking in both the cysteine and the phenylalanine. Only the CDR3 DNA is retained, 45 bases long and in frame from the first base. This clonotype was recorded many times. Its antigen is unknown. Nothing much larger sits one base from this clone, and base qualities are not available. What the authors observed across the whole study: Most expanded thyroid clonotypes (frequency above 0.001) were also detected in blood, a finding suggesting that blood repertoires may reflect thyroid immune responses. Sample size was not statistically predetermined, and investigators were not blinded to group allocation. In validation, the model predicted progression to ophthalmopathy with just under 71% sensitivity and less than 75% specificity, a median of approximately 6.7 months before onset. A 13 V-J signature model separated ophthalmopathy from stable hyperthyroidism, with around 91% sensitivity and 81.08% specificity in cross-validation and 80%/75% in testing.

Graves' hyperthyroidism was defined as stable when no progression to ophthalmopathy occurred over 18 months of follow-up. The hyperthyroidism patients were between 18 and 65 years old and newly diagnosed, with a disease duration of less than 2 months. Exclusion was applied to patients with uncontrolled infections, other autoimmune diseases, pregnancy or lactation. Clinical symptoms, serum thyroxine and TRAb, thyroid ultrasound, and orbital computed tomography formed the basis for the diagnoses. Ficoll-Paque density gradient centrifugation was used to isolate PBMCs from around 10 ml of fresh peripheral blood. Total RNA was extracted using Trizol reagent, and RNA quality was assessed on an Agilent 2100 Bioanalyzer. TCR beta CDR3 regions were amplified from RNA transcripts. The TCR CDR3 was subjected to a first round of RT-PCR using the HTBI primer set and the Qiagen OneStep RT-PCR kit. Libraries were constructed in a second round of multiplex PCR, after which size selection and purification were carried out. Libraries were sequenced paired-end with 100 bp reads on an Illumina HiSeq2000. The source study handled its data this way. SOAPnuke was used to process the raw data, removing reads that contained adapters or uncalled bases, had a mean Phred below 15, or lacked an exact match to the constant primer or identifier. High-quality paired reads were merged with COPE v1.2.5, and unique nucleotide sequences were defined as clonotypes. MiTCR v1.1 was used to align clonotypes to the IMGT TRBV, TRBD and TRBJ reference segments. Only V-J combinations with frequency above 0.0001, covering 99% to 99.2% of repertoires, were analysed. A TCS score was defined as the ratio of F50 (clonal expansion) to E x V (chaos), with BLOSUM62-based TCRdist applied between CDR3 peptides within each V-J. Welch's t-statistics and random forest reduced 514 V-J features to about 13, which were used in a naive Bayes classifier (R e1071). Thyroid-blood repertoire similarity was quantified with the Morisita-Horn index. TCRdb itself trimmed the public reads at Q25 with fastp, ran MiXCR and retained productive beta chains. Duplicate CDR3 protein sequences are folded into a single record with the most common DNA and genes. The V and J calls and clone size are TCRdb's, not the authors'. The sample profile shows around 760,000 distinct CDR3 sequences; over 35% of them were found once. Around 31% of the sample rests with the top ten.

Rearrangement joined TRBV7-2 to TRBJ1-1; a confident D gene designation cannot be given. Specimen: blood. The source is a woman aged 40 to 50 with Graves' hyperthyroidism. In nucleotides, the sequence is TGTGCCAGCAGCATCAGACGGAGCATGAACACTGAAGCTTTCTTT. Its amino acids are CASSIRRSMNTEAFF.